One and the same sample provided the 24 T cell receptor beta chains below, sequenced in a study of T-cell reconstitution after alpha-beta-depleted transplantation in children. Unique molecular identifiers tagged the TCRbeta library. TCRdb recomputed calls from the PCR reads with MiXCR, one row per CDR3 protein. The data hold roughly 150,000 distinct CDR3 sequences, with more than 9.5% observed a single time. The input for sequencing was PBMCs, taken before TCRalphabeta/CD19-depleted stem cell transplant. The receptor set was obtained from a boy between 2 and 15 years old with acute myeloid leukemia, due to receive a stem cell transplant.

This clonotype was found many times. CDR3: CSTGGNGGETQYF. The CDR3 nucleotides read TGCAGTACTGGGGGGAACGGGGGCGAGACCCAGTACTTC. The chain recombines TRBV20-1 with TRBJ2-5; either TRBD1 or TRBD2 may fit D (6 bases each). From germline, CDR1 is DFQATT and CDR2 SNEGSKA (reference sequence). This CDR3 is built from 13 residues. Trimming removed 8 bases at V and 5 bases at J, with 18 bases between.

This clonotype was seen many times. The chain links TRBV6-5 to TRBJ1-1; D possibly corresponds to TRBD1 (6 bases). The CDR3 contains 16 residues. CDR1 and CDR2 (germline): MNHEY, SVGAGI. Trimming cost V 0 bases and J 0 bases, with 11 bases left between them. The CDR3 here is CASSYSTTGMNTEAFF. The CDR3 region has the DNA TGTGCCAGCAGTTACTCGACCACAGGGATGAACACTGAAGCTTTCTTT.

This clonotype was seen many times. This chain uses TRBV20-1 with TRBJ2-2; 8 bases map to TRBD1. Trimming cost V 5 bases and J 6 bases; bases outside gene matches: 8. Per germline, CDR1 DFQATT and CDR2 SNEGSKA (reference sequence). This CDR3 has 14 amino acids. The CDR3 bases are TGCAGTGCTGAAGACAGGGGCCTCCCCGGGGAGCTGTTTTTT. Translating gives CSAEDRGLPGELFF.

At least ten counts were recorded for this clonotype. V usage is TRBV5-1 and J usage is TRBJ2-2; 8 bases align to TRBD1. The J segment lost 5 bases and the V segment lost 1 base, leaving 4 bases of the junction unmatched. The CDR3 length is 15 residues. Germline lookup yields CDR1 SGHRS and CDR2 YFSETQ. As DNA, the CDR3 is TGCGCCAGCAGCTTGCAGGGGGCGAGAACCGGGGAGCTGTTTTTT. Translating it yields CASSLQGARTGELFF.

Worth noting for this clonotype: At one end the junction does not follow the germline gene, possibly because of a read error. The CDR3 DNA follows: TGTGCCACCAGCCAGTCGACAGGTACCACCTACGAGCAGTACTTC. Its translation: CATSQSTGTTYEQYF. The gene calls are TRBV3-1 and TRBJ2-7, with a weak D call TRBD1 (6 bases). Germline lookup yields CDR1 LGHDT and CDR2 YNNKEL (reference sequence). The CDR3 is 15 amino acids.

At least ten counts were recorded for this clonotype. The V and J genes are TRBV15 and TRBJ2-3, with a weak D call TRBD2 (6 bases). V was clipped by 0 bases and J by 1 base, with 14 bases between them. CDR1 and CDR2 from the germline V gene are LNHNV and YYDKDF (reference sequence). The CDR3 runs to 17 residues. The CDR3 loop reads CATSRDGGLGGTDTQYF. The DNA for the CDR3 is TGTGCCACCAGCAGAGATGGGGGGTTGGGGGGCACAGATACGCAGTATTTT. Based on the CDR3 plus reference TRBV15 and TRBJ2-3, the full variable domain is DAMVIQNPRYQVTQFGKPVTLSCSQTLNHNVMYWYQQKSSQAPKLLFHYYDKDFNNEADTPDNFQSRRPNTSFCFLDIRSPGLGDTAMYLCATSRDGGLGGTDTQYFGPGTRLTVL.

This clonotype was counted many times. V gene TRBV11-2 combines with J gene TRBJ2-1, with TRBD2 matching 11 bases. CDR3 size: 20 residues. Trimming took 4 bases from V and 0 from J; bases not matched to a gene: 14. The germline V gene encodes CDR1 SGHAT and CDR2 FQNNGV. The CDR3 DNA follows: TGTGCCAGCAGCTCCCCATACTCGGGACTAGCGGTTAGCTCCTACAATGAGCAGTTCTTC. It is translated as CASSSPYSGLAVSSYNEQFF.

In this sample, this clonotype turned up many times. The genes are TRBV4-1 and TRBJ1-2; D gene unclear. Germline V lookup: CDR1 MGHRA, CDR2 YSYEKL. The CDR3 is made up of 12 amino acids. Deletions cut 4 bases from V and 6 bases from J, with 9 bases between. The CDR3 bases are TGCGCCAGCAGCCGAAGTGAGGATGGCTACACCTTC. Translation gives CASSRSEDGYTF.

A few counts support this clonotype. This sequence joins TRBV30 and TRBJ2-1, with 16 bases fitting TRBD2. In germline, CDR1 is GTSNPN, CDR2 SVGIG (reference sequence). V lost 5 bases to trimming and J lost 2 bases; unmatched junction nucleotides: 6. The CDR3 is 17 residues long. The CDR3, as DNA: TGTGCCTGGGGTTCAGGGACTAGCGGGGGGGCCTACAATGAGCAGTTCTTC. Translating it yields CAWGSGTSGGAYNEQFF.

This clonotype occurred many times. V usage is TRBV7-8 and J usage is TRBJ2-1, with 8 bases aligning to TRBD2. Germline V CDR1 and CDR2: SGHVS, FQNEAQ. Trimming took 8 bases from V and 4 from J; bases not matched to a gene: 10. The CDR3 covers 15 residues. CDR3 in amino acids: CASPRAGGLYNEQFF. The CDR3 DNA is TGTGCCAGCCCGCGGGCGGGGGGCTTGTACAATGAGCAGTTCTTC.

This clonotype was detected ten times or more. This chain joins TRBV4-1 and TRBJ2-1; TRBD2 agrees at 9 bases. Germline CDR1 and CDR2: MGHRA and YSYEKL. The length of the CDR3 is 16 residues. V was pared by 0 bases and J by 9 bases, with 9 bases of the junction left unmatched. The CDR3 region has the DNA TGCGCCAGCAGCCAAGAGTGGGCGGGAGGGCCCCTTGAGCAGTTCTTC. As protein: CASSQEWAGGPLEQFF.

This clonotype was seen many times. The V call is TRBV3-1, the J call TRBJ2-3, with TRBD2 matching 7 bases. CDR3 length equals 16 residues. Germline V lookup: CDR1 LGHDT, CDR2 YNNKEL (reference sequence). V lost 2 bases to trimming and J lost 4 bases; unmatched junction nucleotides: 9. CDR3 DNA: TGTGCCAGCAGCCAATCTGGAGGCGGGAGCGCAGATACGCAGTATTTT. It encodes CASSQSGGGSADTQYF.

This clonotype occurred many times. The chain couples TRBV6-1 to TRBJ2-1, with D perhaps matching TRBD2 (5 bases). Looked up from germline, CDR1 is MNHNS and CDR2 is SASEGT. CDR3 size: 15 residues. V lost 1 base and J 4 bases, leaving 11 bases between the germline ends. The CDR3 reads CASSEEGLGYNEQFF. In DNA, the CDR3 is TGTGCCAGCAGTGAAGAAGGACTGGGGTACAATGAGCAGTTCTTC.

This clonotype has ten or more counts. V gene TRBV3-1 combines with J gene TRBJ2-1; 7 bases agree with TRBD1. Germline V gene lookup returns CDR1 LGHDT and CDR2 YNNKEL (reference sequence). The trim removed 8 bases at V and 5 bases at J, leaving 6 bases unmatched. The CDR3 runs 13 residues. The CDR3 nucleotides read TGTGCCAGCCAACCGGGACAGAACAATGAGCAGTTCTTC. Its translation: CASQPGQNNEQFF.

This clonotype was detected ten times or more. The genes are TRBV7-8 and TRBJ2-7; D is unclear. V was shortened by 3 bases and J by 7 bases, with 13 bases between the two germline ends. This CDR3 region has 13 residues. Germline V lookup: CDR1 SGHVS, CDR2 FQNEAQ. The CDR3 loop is CASSLGSEREQYV. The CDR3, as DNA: TGTGCCAGCAGCTTGGGTTCCGAACGGGAGCAGTACGTC.

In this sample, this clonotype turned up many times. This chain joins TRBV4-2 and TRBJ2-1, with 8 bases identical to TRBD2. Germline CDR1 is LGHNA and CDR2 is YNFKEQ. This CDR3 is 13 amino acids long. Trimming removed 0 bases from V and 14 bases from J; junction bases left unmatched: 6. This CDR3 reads CASSQENSGLEFF. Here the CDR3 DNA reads TGTGCCAGCAGCCAAGAAAATTCGGGACTAGAGTTCTTC.

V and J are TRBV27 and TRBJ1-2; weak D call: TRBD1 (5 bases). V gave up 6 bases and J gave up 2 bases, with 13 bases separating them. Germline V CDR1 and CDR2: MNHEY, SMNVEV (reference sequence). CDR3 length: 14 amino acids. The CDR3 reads CASRGSRGNYGYTF. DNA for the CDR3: TGTGCCAGCAGAGGATCACGGGGGAACTATGGCTACACCTTC.

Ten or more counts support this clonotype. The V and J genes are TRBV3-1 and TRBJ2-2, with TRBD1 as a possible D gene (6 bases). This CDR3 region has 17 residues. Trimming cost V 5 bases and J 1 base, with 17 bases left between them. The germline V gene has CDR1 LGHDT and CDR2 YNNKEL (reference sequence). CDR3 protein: CASSAFGQGMNTGELFF. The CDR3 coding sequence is TGTGCCAGCAGCGCGTTTGGGCAGGGGATGAACACCGGGGAGCTGTTTTTT.

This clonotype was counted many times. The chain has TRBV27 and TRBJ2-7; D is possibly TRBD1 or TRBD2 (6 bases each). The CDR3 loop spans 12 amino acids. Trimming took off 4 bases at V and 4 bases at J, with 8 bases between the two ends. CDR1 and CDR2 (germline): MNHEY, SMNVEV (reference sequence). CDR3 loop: CASSSGAYEQYF. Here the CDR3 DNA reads TGTGCCAGCAGTTCGGGGGCTTACGAGCAGTACTTC.

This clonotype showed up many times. CDR3 sequence (DNA): TGTGCCAGCAGTTACCCCGGGACAGGGGATTATGGCTACACCTTC. This sequence encodes CASSYPGTGDYGYTF. The V call is TRBV6-5, the J call TRBJ1-2, with TRBD1 identical over 10 bases. CDR1 is MNHEY, CDR2 SVGAGI, per germline. The V segment lost 2 bases and the J segment 5 bases; nucleotides outside the gene matches: 5. This CDR3 is built from 15 residues.

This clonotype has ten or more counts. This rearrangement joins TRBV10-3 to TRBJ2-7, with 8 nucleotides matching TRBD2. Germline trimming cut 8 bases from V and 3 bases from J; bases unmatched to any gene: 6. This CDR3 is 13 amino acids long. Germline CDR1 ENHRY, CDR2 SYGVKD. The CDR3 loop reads CAIGPGGFYEQYF. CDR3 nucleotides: TGTGCCATCGGGCCGGGAGGGTTCTACGAGCAGTACTTC.

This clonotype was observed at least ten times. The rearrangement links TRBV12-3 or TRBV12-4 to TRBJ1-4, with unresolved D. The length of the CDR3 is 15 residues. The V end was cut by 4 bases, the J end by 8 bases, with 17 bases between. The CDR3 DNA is TGTGCCAGCAGTTCTTGGGCCGTAAGAGGGGAAAAACTGTTTTTT. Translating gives CASSSWAVRGEKLFF.

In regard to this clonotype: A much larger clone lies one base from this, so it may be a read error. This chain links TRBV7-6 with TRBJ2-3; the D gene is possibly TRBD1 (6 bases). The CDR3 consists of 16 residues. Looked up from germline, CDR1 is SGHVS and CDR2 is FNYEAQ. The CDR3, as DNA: TGTGCCAGCAGCGTCCGGGACCCACAAAGGACAGATACGCAGTCTTTT. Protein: CASSVRDPQRTDTQSF.

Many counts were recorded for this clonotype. CDR3 in amino acids: CASSYGEDEQFF. DNA of the CDR3: TGTGCCAGCAGTTACGGAGAGGATGAGCAGTTCTTC. The V call is TRBV6-5, the J call TRBJ2-1, with D unclear. Trimming removed 2 bases at V and 8 bases at J, with 7 bases between. This CDR3 is built from 12 residues. The germline gives CDR1 MNHEY, CDR2 SVGAGI.